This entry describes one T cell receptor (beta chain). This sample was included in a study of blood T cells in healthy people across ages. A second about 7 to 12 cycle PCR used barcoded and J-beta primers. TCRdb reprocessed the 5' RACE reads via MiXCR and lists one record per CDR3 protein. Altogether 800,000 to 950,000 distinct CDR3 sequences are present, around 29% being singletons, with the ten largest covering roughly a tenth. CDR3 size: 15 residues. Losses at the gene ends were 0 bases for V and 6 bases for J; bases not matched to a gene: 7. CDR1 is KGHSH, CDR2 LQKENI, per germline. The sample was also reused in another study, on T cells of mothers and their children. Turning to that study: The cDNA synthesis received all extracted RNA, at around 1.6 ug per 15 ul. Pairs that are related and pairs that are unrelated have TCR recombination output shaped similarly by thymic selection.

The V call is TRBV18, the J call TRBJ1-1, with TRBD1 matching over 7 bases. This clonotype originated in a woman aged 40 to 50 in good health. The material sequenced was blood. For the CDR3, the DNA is TGTGCCAGCTCACCACCTGACAGGGCAGCGGCTGAAGCTTTCTTT. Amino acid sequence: CASSPPDRAAAEAFF.